This T cell receptor beta chain appears in the sequencing data of a study of blood T cell repertoires in COVID-19 (dated by TCRdb to the early 2020s). Study-wide context: Samples from collaborators originated in the United States, Italy and Spain and spanned both the acute and convalescent phases of COVID-19. The material from the prospective study consisted of cDNA or gDNA derived from T cells, B-cell-depleted T cells, or PBMCs. Deeply sampled blood TCRbeta repertoires from subjects exposed to, actively infected with, or recovered from COVID-19 were included in the dataset. The repertoires were made available in a free public database intended to serve as a resource for research on the immune response to SARS-CoV-2. Samples came from the ongoing ImmuneRACE study (first 160 participants) plus 1,254 subjects from 6 global collaborators. Sample metadata almost always included a de-identified subject ID, COVID-19 status, age in years and sex. Where available, HLA class I and class II types were taken from metadata supplied by the sample provider and were not determined by assay-based typing. What the work shows at the level of the full study, not this receptor alone: The amount of clinical and demographic metadata varied by source and participant and was provided uncurated.

TCRbeta CDR3 regions were amplified from genomic DNA using the immunoSEQ Assay, a bias-controlled multiplex PCR. Per the original workflow: The number of nucleated cells in each sample was estimated by amplification of reference gene primers within the assay. To quantify the absolute abundance of each unique TCRbeta CDR3 rearrangement, sequence reads were collapsed and filtered. For each sample, productive Simpson clonality was calculated as the square root of Simpson's diversity index over productive rearrangements. The table comes from immuneACCESS by way of TCRdb, which keeps in-frame sequences with V and J called. Part of the clones is missing from these tables; in studies checked, under half for an unresolved V gene and the rest for unknown reasons. V and J calls and clone size are given by that table; D and trimming were obtained from the DNA. The sample has under 300,000 clones on record, about 79% of them singletons. The ten largest clones capture 9.6% of the sample.

Each collaborating institution followed its own protocols to collect whole blood in K2EDTA tubes. For TCRbeta analysis, collaborators shipped samples in one of three forms: frozen whole blood, isolated PBMCs, or DNA extracted from either of those sample types. The cysteine opens and the phenylalanine closes a CDR3 of 15 amino acids. Only the CDR3 DNA is retained, 45 bases long and in frame from the first base. CDR1 is given as SGDLS and CDR2 as YYNGEE, both from the germline V gene. V is shortened by 0 bases, J by 0 bases, and the region joining them spans 9 bases. As to this clone: Its recognized antigen is unknown. Per-base quality was not reported, and no clone a single base away is much larger than it.

The rearranged chain carries TRBV9 and TRBJ1-1, with no confidently assigned D gene. Sequences were obtained from peripheral blood. The receptor comes from a woman aged 80 or over with acute or convalescent COVID-19. The encoded CDR3 is CASSVGHRMNTEAFF. The DNA sequence is given as TGTGCCAGCAGCGTAGGGCACCGTATGAACACTGAAGCTTTCTTT.